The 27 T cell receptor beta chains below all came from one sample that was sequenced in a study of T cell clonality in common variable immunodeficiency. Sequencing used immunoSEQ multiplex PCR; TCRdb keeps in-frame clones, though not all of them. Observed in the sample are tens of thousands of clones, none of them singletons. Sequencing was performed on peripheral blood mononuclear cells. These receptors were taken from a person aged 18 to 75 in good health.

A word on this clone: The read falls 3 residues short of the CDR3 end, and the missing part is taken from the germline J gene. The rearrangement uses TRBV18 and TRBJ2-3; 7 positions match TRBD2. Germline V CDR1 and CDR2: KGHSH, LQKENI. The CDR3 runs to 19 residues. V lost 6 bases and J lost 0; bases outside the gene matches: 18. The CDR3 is CASSPTASGSLTSTDTQYF. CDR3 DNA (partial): TGTGCCAGCTCCCCGACCGCTAGCGGCTCCTTAACTAGCACAGATACG. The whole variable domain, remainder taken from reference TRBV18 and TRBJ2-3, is NAGVMQNPRHLVRRRGQEARLRCSPMKGHSHVYWYRQLPEEGLKFMVYLQKENIIDESGMPKERFSAEFPKEGPSILRIQQVVRGDSAAYFCASSPTASGSLTSTDTQYFGPGTRLTVL.

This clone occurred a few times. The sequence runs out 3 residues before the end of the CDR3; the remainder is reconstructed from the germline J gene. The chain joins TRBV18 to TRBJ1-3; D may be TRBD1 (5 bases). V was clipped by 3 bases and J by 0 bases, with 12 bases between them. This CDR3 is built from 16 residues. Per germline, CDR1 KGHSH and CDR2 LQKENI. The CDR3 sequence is CASSPDTSSSGNTIYF. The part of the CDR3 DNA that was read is TGTGCCAGCTCACCGGACACCTCCTCCTCTGGAAACACC.

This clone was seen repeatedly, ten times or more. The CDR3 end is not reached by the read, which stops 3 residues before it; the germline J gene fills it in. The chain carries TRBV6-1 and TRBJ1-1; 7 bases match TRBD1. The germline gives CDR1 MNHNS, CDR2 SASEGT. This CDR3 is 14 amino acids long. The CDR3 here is CASSEPTGVVSAFF. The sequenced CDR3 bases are TGTGCCAGCAGTGAACCTACAGGGGTCGTATCA.

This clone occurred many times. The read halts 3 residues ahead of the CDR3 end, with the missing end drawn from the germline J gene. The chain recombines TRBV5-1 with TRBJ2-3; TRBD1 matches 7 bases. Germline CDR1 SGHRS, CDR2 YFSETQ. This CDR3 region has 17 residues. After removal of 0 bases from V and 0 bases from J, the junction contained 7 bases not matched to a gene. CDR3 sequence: CASSLAGTEDSTDTQYF. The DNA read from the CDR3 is TGCGCCAGCAGCTTGGCCGGGACAGAGGATAGCACAGATACG.

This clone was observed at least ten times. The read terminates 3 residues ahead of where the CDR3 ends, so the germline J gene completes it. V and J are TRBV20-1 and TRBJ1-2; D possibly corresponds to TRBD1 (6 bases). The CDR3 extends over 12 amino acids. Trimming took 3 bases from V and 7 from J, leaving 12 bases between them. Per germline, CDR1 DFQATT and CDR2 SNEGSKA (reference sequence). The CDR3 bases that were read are TGCAGTGCTAGGTCAGGGGCCAGTGGC. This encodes CSARSGASG. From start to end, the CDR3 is CSARSGASGYTF.

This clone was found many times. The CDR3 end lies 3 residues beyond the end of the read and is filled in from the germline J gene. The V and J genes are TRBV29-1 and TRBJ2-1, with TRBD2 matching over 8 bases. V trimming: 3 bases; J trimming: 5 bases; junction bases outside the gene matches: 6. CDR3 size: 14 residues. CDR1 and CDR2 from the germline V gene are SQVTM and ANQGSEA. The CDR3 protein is CSVDGVAGNNEQFF. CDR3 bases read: TGCAGCGTTGACGGGGTAGCGGGGAACAATGAG.

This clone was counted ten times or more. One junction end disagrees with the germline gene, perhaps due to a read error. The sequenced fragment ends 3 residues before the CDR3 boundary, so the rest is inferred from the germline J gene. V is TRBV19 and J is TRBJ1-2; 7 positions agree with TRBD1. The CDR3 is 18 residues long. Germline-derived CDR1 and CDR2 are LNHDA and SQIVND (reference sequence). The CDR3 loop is CASSIDGQAQYYRTGYTF. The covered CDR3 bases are TGTGCCAGTAGCATAGACGGACAGGCTCAATATTATCGGACTGGC. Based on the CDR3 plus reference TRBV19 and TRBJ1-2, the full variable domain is DGGITQSPKYLFRKEGQNVTLSCEQNLNHDAMYWYRQDPGQGLRLIYYSQIVNDFQKGDIAEGYSVSREKKESFPLTVTSAQKNPTAFYLCASSIDGQAQYYRTGYTFGSGTRLTVV.

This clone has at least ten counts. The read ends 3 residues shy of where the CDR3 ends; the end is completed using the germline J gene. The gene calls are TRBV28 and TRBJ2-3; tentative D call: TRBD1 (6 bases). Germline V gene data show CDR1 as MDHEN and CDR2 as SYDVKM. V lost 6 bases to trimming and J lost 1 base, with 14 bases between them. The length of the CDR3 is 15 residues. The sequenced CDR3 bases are TGTGCCAGCAGCCCAGGGGCGGAGGGCACAGATACG. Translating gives CASSPGAEGTDT. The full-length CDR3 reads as CASSPGAEGTDTQYF.

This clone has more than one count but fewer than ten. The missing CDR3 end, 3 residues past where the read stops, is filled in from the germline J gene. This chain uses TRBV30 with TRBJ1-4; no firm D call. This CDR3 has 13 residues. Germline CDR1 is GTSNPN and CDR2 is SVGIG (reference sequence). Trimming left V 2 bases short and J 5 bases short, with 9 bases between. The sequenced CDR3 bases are TGTGCCTGGAGTTCCGGACTAAATGAAAAA. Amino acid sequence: CAWSSGLNEK. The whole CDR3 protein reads CAWSSGLNEKLFF.

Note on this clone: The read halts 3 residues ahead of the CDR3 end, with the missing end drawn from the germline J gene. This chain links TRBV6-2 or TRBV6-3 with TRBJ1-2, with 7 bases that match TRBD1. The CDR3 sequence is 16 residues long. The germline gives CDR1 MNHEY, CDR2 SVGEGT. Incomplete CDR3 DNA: TGTGCCAGCAAACCTCAAATCGGGACAGACCCCTACGAC. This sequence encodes CASKPQIGTDPYD. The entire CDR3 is CASKPQIGTDPYDYTF.

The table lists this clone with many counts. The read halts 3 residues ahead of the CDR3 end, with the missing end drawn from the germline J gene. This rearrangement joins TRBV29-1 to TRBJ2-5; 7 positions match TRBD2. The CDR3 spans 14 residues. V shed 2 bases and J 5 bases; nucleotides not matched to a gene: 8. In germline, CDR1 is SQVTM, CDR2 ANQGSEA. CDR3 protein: CSVERLADRETQYF. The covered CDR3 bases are TGCAGCGTTGAACGTCTAGCGGATAGGGAGACC.

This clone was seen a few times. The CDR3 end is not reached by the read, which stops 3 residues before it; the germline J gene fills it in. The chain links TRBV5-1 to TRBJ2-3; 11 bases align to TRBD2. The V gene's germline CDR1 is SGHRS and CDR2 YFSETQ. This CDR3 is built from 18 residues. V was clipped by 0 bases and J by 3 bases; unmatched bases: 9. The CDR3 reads CASSLVRGSGRETDTQYF. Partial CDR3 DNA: TGCGCCAGCAGCTTGGTGCGCGGTAGCGGGAGGGAGACAGATACG.

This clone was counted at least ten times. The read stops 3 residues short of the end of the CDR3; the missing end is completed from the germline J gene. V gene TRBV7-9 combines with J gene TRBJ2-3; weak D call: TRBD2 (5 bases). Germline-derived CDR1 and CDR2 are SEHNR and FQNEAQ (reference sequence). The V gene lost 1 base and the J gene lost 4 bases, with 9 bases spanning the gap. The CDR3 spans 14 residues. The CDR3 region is CASSLEASPDTQYF. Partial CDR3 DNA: TGTGCCAGCAGCTTAGAAGCTAGCCCAGATACG.

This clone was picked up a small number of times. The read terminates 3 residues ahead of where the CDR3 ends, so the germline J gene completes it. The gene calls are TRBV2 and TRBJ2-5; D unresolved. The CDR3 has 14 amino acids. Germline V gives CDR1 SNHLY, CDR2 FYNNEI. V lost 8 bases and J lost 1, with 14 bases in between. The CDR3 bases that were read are TGTGCCAGCTCGCGTCAGGTGATCCAAGAGACC. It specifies CASSRQVIQET. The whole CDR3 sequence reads CASSRQVIQETQYF. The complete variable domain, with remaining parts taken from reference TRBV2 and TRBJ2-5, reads EPEVTQTPSHQVTQMGQEVILRCVPISNHLYFYWYRQILGQKVEFLVSFYNNEISEKSEIFDDQFSVERPDGSNFTLKIRSTKLEDSAMYFCASSRQVIQETQYFGPGTRLLVL.

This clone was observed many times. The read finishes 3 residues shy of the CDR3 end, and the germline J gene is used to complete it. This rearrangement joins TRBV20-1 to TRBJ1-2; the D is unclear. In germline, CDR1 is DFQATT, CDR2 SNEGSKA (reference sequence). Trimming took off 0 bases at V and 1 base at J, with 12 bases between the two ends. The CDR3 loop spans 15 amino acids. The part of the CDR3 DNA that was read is TGCAGTGCTAGAGATGAGGCAGGTTTTAACTATGGC. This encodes CSARDEAGFNYG. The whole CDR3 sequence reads CSARDEAGFNYGYTF.

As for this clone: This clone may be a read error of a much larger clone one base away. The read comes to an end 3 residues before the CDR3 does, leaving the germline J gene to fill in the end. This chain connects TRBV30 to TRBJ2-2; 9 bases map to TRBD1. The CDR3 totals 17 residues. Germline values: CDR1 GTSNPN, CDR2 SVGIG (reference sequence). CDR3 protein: CAHETGTGSPGANVLFF. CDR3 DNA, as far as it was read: TGTGCCCACGAGACCGGGACAGGGAGTCCTGGGGCCAACGTG.

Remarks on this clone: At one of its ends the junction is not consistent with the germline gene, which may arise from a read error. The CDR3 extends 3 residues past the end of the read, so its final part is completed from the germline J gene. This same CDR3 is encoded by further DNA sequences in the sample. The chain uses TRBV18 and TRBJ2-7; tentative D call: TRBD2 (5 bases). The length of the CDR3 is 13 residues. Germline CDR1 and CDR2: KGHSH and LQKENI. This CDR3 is CASSAGPSYEQYF. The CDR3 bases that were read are TGCGCCAGCTCCGCGGGCCCTTCCTACGAG.

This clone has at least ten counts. CDR3 residues: CASSIVPATGTSGSFYNEQFF. The covered CDR3 bases are TGTGCCAGTAGTATAGTTCCCGCGACCGGGACTAGCGGGAGCTTCTACAATGAG. The V gene is TRBV19, the J gene TRBJ2-1, with TRBD2 matching over 14 bases. The read halts 3 residues ahead of the CDR3 end, with the missing end drawn from the germline J gene. Germline V gene sequence: CDR1 LNHDA, CDR2 SQIVND (reference sequence). CDR3 size: 21 residues. V lost 1 base, J lost 3 bases, and 14 bases stayed unmatched.

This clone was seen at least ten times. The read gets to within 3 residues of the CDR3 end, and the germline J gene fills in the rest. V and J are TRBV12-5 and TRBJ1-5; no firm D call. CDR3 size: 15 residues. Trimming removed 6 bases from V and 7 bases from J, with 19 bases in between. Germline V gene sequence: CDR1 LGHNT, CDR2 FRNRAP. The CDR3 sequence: CASGQDWSGGQPQHF. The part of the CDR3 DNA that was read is TGTGCTAGTGGCCAGGACTGGTCGGGAGGGCAGCCC.

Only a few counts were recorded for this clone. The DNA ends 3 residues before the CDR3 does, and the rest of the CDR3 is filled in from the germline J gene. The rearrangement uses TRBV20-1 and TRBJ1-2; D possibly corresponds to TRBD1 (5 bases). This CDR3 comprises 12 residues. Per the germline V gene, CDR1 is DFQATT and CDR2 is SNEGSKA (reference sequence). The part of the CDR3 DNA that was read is TGCAGTGCCAGGGACTTTTCCTACGAC. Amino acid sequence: CSARDFSYD. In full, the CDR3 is CSARDFSYDYTF.

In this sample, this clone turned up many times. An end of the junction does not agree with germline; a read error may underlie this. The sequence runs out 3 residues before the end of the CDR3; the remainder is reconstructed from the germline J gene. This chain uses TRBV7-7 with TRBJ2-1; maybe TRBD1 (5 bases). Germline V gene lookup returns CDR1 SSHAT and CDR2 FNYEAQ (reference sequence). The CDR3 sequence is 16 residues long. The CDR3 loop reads CASSLYDSSSYNEQFF. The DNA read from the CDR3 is TGTGCTAGCAGCCTTTATGACAGCAGCTCCTACAATGAG.

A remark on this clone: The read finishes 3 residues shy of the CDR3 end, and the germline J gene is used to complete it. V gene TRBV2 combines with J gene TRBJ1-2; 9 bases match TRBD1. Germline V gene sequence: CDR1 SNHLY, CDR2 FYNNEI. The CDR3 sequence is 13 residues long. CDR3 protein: CASKPGTGYDYTF. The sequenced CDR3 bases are TGTGCCAGCAAACCCGGGACAGGGTACGAC.

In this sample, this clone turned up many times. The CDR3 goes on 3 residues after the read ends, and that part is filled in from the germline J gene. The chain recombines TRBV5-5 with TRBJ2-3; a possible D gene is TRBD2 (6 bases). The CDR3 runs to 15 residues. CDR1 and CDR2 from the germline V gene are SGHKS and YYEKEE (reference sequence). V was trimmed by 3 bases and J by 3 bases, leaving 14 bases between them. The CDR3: CASSWGGVGTDTQYF. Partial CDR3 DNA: TGTGCCAGCAGCTGGGGCGGGGTTGGGACAGATACG.

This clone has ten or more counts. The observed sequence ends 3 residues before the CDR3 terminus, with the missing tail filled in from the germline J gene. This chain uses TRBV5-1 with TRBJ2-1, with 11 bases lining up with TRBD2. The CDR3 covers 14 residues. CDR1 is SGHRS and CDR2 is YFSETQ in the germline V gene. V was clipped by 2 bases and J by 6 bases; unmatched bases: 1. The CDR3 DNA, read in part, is TGCGCCAGCAGCTTAGGGACTAGCGGCAATGAG. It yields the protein CASSLGTSGNE. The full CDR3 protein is CASSLGTSGNEQFF.

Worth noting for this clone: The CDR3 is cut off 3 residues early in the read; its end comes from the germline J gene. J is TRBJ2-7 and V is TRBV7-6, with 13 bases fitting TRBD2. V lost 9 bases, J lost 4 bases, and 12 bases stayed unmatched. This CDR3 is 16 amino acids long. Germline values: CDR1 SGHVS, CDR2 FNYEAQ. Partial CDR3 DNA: TGTGCCAGAACCGGGACTAGCGGGAAGAGACAGTACGAG. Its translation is CARTGTSGKRQYE. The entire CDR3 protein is CARTGTSGKRQYEQYF.

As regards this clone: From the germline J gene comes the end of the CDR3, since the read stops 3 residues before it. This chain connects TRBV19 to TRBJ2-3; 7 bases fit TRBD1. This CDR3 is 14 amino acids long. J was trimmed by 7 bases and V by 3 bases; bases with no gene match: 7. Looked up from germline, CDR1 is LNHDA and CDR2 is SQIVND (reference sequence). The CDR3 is CASSILQGPYTQYF. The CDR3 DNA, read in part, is TGTGCCAGTAGTATTCTACAGGGGCCGTATACG.

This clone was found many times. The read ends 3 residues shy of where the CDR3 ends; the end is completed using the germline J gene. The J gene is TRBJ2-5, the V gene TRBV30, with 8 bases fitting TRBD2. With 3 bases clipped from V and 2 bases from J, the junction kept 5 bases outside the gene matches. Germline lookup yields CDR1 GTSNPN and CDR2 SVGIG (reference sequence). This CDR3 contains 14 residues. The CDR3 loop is CAWRPGGEQETQYF. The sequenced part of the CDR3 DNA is TGTGCCTGGAGGCCGGGAGGGGAACAAGAGACC.